This T cell receptor (beta chain) originates from a study of shared clonotypes between healthy human individuals. Study observations and caveats: Between a handful of donors, naive CD4 clonotypes were shared at a level of about 5%.

The table came from immunoSEQ multiplex PCR; TCRdb's copy has only in-frame clones and leaves some out. The sample has about 2 million clones, roughly 95% seen once. In the case of this clone: Its antigen is still unknown.

Only CD45RO-negative cells positively selected for CCR7 counted as naive CD8 cells, so terminally differentiated effector memory CD45RA+ cells were excluded. V was clipped by 5 bases and J by 0 bases, with 8 bases between them. The CDR3 spans 12 residues. From germline, CDR1 is SQVTM and CDR2 ANQGSEA. This TCR derives from a man between 18 and 35 years old in good health. This chain connects TRBV29-1 to TRBJ2-7, with D possibly being TRBD2 (5 bases). Material for sequencing was naive CD8+ T cells sorted from blood. The CDR3 is CSVNGNSYEQYF. For the CDR3, the DNA is TGCAGCGTTAACGGGAACTCCTACGAGCAGTACTTC.